Following are 13 T cell receptor beta chains from one sample sequenced in a study of regulatory T cells in long-lasting Graves disease. Through Arm-PCR of CDR3 regions and iRepertoire HTBI primers, TCR beta libraries were built. TCRdb reprocessed the multiplex PCR reads with MiXCR, giving one entry per CDR3 protein. This table has over 500,000 distinct CDR3 sequences, about 15% appearing once. Time point in this sample: newly diagnosed GD, antithyroid drugs for less than 3 months. The TCR library was made from RNA that had been extracted from PBMCs in TRIzol. These sequences were also reported in another study, on T cells in Graves' hyperthyroidism and ophthalmopathy.

The sequencing here drew on peripheral blood mononuclear cells (PBMCs), taken at new diagnosis, from a patient treated with antithyroid drugs. These receptors were collected from a woman in her 30s with Graves disease.

Turning to this clonotype: This may be a read error, as it is one base from a much larger clone. This likely comes from a read error, as the CDR3 has no conserved phenylalanine or tryptophan at its end. The rearrangement uses TRBV10-3 and TRBJ2-7; 8 bases align to TRBD1. This CDR3 comprises 12 residues. The junction had 4 bases not matched to a gene; V was cut back by 5 bases and J by 7 bases. Germline V CDR1 and CDR2: ENHRY, SYGVKD. CDR3 bases: TGTGCCATCAGTAACACAGGGGGGGAGCAGTACCTC. The encoded protein is CAISNTGGEQYL.

The chain joins TRBV20-1 to TRBJ2-7; D remains unclear. The germline CDR1 and CDR2 sequences are DFQATT and SNEGSKA (reference sequence). V was cut by 3 bases and J by 6 bases, with 6 bases left in between. The CDR3 extends over 10 amino acids. The CDR3 DNA reads as TGCAGTGCTAGCTTAATCGAGCAGTACTTC. Translation: CSASLIEQYF.

CDR3 region: CASSRDRAGGEQYF. The CDR3 DNA sequence: TGTGCCAGCAGTAGGGACAGAGCGGGAGGGGAGCAGTACTTC. The rearrangement uses TRBV27 and TRBJ2-7; 10 nucleotides line up with TRBD2. Germline V CDR1 and CDR2: MNHEY, SMNVEV (reference sequence). Unmatched junction bases numbered 8, after V lost 5 bases and J lost 7 bases. This CDR3 has 14 residues.

The chain is built from TRBV13 and TRBJ2-1; 16 positions agree with TRBD2. The CDR3 is 17 amino acids. The ends lost 1 base at V and 9 bases at J; junction bases unmatched: 6. CDR1 is PRHDT and CDR2 is FYEKMQ in the germline V gene (reference sequence). This CDR3 is CASSLVPGLAGGVEQFF. Written as DNA, the CDR3 is TGTGCCAGCAGCTTAGTCCCGGGACTAGCGGGAGGGGTTGAGCAGTTCTTC. Full variable domain (missing parts from reference TRBV13 and TRBJ2-1): AAGVIQSPRHLIKEKRETATLKCYPIPRHDTVYWYQQGPGQDPQFLISFYEKMQSDKGSIPDRFSAQQFSDYHSELNMSSLELGDSALYFCASSLVPGLAGGVEQFFGPGTRLTVL.

This clonotype was seen at least ten times. This chain links TRBV7-9 with TRBJ2-7; D perhaps matches TRBD2 (5 bases). Germline values: CDR1 SEHNR, CDR2 FQNEAQ (reference sequence). The CDR3 is made up of 14 amino acids. Deletions cut 0 bases from V and 2 bases from J, with 8 bases between. CDR3 nucleotides: TGTGCCAGCAGCTTAGCTAGCGCGGCCTACGAGCAGTACTTC. Translated: CASSLASAAYEQYF.

The CDR3 here is CASSAGLKETQYF. Here the CDR3 DNA reads TGTGCCAGCAGTGCTGGACTGAAAGAGACCCAGTACTTC. This sequence joins TRBV12-3 or TRBV12-4 and TRBJ2-5, with D maybe TRBD2 (5 bases). Deletions cut 5 bases from V and 3 bases from J, with 10 bases between. The CDR3 contains 13 residues.

In this sample, this clonotype turned up many times. CDR3 in amino acids: CASSLERLQDTQYF. Written as DNA, the CDR3 is TGTGCCAGCAGTTTAGAACGGCTTCAGGATACGCAGTATTTT. This rearrangement joins TRBV12-3 or TRBV12-4 to TRBJ2-3; D ambiguous. Trimming removed 1 base from V and 6 bases from J, with 11 bases in between. This CDR3 spans 14 amino acids.

This clonotype appeared many times. This rearrangement joins TRBV20-1 to TRBJ2-1; TRBD1 is a possible D gene (6 bases). V shed 6 bases and J shed 5 bases, with 20 bases lying between them. Germline CDR1 reads DFQATT; CDR2 reads SNEGSKA (reference sequence). The CDR3 is 15 amino acids. CDR3 bases: TGCAGTGCGGCCCTAAACTGGGACACTAACAATGAGCAGTTCTTC. This codes for CSAALNWDTNNEQFF.

The sample holds one count of this clonotype. The gene calls are TRBV14 and TRBJ1-5, with D perhaps matching TRBD1 (5 bases). V shed 5 bases and J shed 2 bases, with 22 bases lying between them. The CDR3 is 18 amino acids. Per germline, CDR1 SGHDN and CDR2 FVKESK. CDR3 amino acids: CASSNRGPLPVRNQPQHF. CDR3 bases: TGTGCCAGCAGCAACCGGGGCCCTCTACCGGTACGCAATCAGCCCCAGCATTTT.

This clonotype was seen ten or more times. The chain links TRBV27 to TRBJ2-1; possibly TRBD2 for D (5 bases). Germline V gene sequence: CDR1 MNHEY, CDR2 SMNVEV (reference sequence). V was clipped by 8 bases and J by 2 bases, with 13 bases between them. The CDR3 is made up of 14 amino acids. CDR3 bases: TGTGCCAGCGGCCCCCAGCGGACCTACAATGAGCAGTTCTTC. Translating it yields CASGPQRTYNEQFF.

The chain employs TRBV28 and TRBJ1-1; tentatively, D is TRBD1 (5 bases). Germline V lookup: CDR1 MDHEN, CDR2 SYDVKM. V gave up 2 bases and J gave up 6 bases, with 13 bases separating them. This CDR3 spans 14 amino acids. CDR3 loop: CASSLGAGRAEAFF. The CDR3 DNA reads TGTGCCAGCAGTTTAGGGGCAGGGAGAGCTGAAGCTTTCTTT.

V and J are TRBV20-1 and TRBJ1-5; tentatively, D is TRBD1 (5 bases). The CDR3 extends over 13 amino acids. CDR1 is DFQATT and CDR2 is SNEGSKA in the germline V gene (reference sequence). The V gene lost 6 bases and the J gene lost 3 bases, with 12 bases spanning the gap. The DNA of the CDR3 is TGCAGTGCCCCGCCAGGGCTCAATCAGCCCCAGCATTTT. Encoded protein: CSAPPGLNQPQHF.

This clonotype was detected many times. An end of the junction does not agree with germline; a read error may underlie this. The J gene is TRBJ2-2, the V gene TRBV5-1; D tentatively fits TRBD1 or TRBD2 (6 bases each). The CDR3 is 15 residues long. Germline V gives CDR1 SGHRS, CDR2 YFSETQ. DNA of the CDR3: TGTGCCAGCAGTTTAGGGGGGACGAACACCGGGGAGCTGTTTTTT. This sequence encodes CASSLGGTNTGELFF.